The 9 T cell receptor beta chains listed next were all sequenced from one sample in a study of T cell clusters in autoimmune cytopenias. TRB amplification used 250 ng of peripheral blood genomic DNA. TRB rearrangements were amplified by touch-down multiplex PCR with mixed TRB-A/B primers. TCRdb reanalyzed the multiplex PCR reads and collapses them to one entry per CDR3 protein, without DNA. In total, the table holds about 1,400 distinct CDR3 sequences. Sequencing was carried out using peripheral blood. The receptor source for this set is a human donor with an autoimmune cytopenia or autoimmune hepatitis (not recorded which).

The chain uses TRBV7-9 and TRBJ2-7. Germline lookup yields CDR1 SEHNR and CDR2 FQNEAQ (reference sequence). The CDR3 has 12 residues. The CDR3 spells CDSSLVSYEQYF.

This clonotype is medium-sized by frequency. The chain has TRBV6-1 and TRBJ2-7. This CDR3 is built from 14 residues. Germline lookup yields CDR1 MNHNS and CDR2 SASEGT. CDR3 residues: CASSFLAAPYEQYF.

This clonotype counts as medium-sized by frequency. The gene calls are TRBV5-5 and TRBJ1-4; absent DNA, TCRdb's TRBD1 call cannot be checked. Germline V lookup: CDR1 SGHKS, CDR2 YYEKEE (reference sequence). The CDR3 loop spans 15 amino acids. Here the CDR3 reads CASSLGGQGNEKLFF.

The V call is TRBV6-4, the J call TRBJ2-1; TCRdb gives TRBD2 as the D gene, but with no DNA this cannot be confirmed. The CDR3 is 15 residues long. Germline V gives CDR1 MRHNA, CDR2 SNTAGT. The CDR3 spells CASSGAQSRVNEQFF.

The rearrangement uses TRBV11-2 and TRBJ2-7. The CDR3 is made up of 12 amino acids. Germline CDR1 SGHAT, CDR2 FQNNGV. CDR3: CASSLGWDEQYF.

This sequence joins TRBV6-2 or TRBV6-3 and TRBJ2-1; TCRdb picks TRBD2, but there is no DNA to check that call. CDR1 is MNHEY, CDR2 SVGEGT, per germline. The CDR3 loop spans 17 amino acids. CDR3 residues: CASSYSGLAGVYNEQFF.

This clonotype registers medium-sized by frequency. This chain's CDR3 is CSAKDLAGGYNEQFF. The rearrangement uses TRBV20-1 and TRBJ2-1; checking the TCRdb D call of TRBD1 is not possible without DNA. The V gene's germline CDR1 is DFQATT and CDR2 SNEGSKA (reference sequence). This CDR3 contains 15 residues.

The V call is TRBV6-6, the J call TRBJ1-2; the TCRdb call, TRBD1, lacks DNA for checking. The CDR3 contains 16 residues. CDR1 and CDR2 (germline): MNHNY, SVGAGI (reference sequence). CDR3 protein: CASSGRQGANNYGYTF.

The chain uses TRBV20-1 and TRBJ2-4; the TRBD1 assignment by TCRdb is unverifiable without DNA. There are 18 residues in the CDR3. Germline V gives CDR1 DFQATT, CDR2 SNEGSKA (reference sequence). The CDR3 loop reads CSASSGTQTFIAKNIQYF.